The rows below give T cell receptor beta chains drawn from one sample of a study of CD8 T cells in ankylosing spondylitis. TCRdb re-called the 5' RACE reads with MiXCR, one entry per CDR3 protein. The table lists over 450,000 distinct CDR3 sequences, about 13% of them singletons, with under 7.5% in the top ten. The source material was blood, either unsorted or a sorted T cell fraction (not recorded which). These receptors were taken from a male donor with ankylosing spondylitis. Each CDR3 is given with its conserved first and last residue. The order of the fields is clone size, V gene, D gene, J gene, CDR3 DNA, CDR3 protein. D genes are given only for firm matches. Clone sizes are given selectively: once, few, many, or a class where the clone is expanded.

few	TRBV7-2	TRBD1	TRBJ1-5	TGTGCCAGCAGCTTAGAGGGACAGGGGGTTCGTCCCCAGCATTTT	CASSLEGQGVRPQHF
-	TRBV5-6	-	TRBJ2-1	TGTGCCAGCAGCTTGTTCCAGCGGGACAATGAGCAGTTCTTC	CASSLFQRDNEQFF
few	TRBV10-3	TRBD2	TRBJ2-3	TGTGCCATCAGTGAGTCCGGGGGGTTCACAGATACGCAGTATTTT	CAISESGGFTDTQYF
many	TRBV5-1	TRBD1	TRBJ1-2	TGCGCCAGCAGTTCTACACAGGGGGTGTACAACTATGGCTACACCTTC	CASSSTQGVYNYGYTF
few	TRBV2	-	TRBJ2-1	TGTGCCAGCAGTGGTGGGGGAGCCGTTGACAATGAGCAGTTCTTC	CASSGGGAVDNEQFF
few	TRBV3-1	-	TRBJ2-1	TGTGCCAGCACCGCGCAGGGGTCCTACAATGAGCAGTTCTTC	CASTAQGSYNEQFF
few	TRBV6-1	-	TRBJ1-1	TGTGCCAGCATCCAGGGAAATACTGAAGCTTTCTTT	CASIQGNTEAFF
-	TRBV12-3/TRBV12-4	-	TRBJ2-1	TGTGCCAGCAGTTTCCGGTCGGACTCTTTAAGCTCCTACAATGAGCAGTTCTTC	CASSFRSDSLSSYNEQFF
-	TRBV3-1	TRBD2	TRBJ2-5	TGTGCCAGCAGCCCTCGGACTAGCGGGATGTTAGGGGAGACCCAGTACTTC	CASSPRTSGMLGETQYF
-	TRBV2	TRBD2	TRBJ2-1	TGTGCCAGCAGCGCAGACGTTGGACTAGGCCACAATGAGCAGTTCTTC	CASSADVGLGHNEQFF
-	TRBV7-9	-	TRBJ2-1	TGTGCCGGTCACCAGAGCTCCTACAATGAGCAGTTCTTC	CAGHQSSYNEQFF
-	TRBV6-1	TRBD2	TRBJ2-1	TGTGCCAGCAGTGAAGCGGGGGGGCCTCCGGGACTAGCGGGAGGCTTC	CASSEAGGPPGLAGGF
-	TRBV11-2	TRBD2	TRBJ2-2	TGTGCCAGCATCCAACGCCCTAGCGGCACCGGGGAGCTGTTTTTT	CASIQRPSGTGELFF
few	TRBV28	TRBD1	TRBJ2-5	TGTGCCAGCAGTTTATTCGGGACAGGGGATCAAGAGACCCAGTACTTC	CASSLFGTGDQETQYF
few	TRBV20-1	-	TRBJ1-5	TGCAGTGCTAGTCGGACCGCAGGTCAGCCCCAGCATTTT	CSASRTAGQPQHF